This T cell receptor (beta chain) was recorded in a study of blood T cell repertoires in COVID-19. Generated by immunoSEQ multiplex PCR, the TCRdb table keeps only in-frame clones and is missing some. This repertoire shows more than 100,000 clones, 70% to 85% found once; its top ten account for approximately 4.9%. V gave up 5 bases and J gave up 4 bases, with 15 bases separating them. Germline lookup yields CDR1 SQVTM and CDR2 ANQGSEA. CDR3 size: 13 residues. The origin of this receptor is a woman in her seventies with acute or convalescent COVID-19. Sequenced: peripheral blood. The chain has TRBV29-1 and TRBJ2-7, with D possibly matching TRBD1 (6 bases). CDR3 DNA sequence: TGCAGCGTTATAGACAGGCTAACTTACGAGCAGTACTTC. This translates into CSVIDRLTYEQYF.